The TCR beta chain described here comes from a study of glioma-infiltrating T cells after dendritic cell vaccination. This clone was found once. The protocol was immunoSEQ multiplex PCR, while the TCRdb copy is restricted to in-frame clones and leaves out a portion. The repertoire consists of about 82,000 clones, with under 85% occurring once and the leading ten covering 6% to 8%. Unmatched junction bases numbered 5, after V lost 2 bases and J lost 3 bases. Germline assignment: CDR1 SGHRS and CDR2 YFSETQ. This CDR3 contains 15 residues. As to time point: after dendritic cell vaccination, including at tumor progression/relapse.

Material: blood, obtained after dendritic cell vaccination. The rearrangement uses TRBV5-1 and TRBJ2-5; TRBD2 matches at 9 bases. The receptor comes from a human donor with glioblastoma. The CDR3 DNA sequence: TGCGCCAGCAGCTTAAATAGCGGGGGAAAAGAGACCCAGTACTTC. It yields the protein CASSLNSGGKETQYF.